Listed here are 16 T cell receptor beta chains from one sample, sequenced in a study of CD8+ T cells in alopecia areata. Extracted RNA was reverse transcribed into cDNA, the sequencing template. Assay: immunoSEQ multiplex PCR; the TCRdb copy retains only in-frame clones and omits some. The sample includes 70,000 or so clones, 29% of them seen just once. Sample treatment: oral pan-JAK inhibitor, 5-10 mg twice daily. The specimen was CD8+ T cells sorted from blood, collected at week 4, from a patient treated with tofacitinib. The receptor source for this set is a human donor with alopecia areata.

This chain connects TRBV6-1 to TRBJ2-1; no clear D. The CDR3 has 16 amino acids. Trimming took off 0 bases at V and 8 bases at J, with 17 bases between the two ends. Germline loops: CDR1 MNHNS, CDR2 SASEGT. The CDR3 sequence is CASSEAKVIQLHEQFF. The CDR3 DNA sequence: TGTGCCAGCAGTGAAGCGAAAGTTATTCAATTGCATGAGCAGTTCTTC.

The chain joins TRBV29-1 to TRBJ2-3, with D unclear. CDR1 and CDR2 from the germline V gene are SQVTM and ANQGSEA. V was trimmed by 5 bases and J by 0 bases, leaving 15 bases between them. The CDR3 loop spans 15 amino acids. The CDR3 sequence: CSVIRRTISTDTQYF. In DNA, the CDR3 is TGCAGCGTTATCCGACGGACCATTAGCACAGATACGCAGTATTTT.

V is TRBV29-1 and J is TRBJ2-7; 7 bases agree with TRBD1. The ends lost 0 bases at V and 2 bases at J; junction bases unmatched: 7. This CDR3 comprises 15 residues. The germline gives CDR1 SQVTM, CDR2 ANQGSEA. The CDR3 loop is CSVEDPAGGPYEQYF. CDR3 nucleotide sequence: TGCAGCGTTGAAGATCCGGCAGGGGGACCCTACGAGCAGTACTTC.

V and J are TRBV28 and TRBJ1-1; 7 bases map to TRBD1. Germline V lookup: CDR1 MDHEN, CDR2 SYDVKM. Trimming at V came to 5 bases and at J to 4 bases, leaving 7 bases not matched to a gene. This CDR3 is 14 amino acids long. The CDR3 DNA reads as TGTGCCAGCAGTACCGGGACAGTCGGCACTGAAGCTTTCTTT. Translating gives CASSTGTVGTEAFF.

In its sample, this clone was seen a few times. This chain connects TRBV6-1 to TRBJ2-1; D uncertain. The CDR3 is 12 residues long. V lost 6 bases, J lost 4 bases, and 7 bases lay in between. The germline V gene encodes CDR1 MNHNS and CDR2 SASEGT. The DNA for the CDR3 is TGTGCCAGCAGCACAAGATACAATGAGCAGTTCTTC. Translating it yields CASSTRYNEQFF.

The rearrangement uses TRBV29-1 and TRBJ1-2; D perhaps matches TRBD1 (6 bases). Trimming pared 7 bases from V and 5 bases from J, leaving 17 bases between. Germline-derived CDR1 and CDR2 are SQVTM and ANQGSEA. The CDR3 contains 13 residues. The CDR3 sequence is CSAASDSGYGYTF. CDR3 coding DNA: TGCAGCGCTGCTTCGGACAGCGGATATGGCTACACCTTC. Together with reference TRBV29-1 and TRBJ1-2, the CDR3 gives the full variable domain: SAVISQKPSRDICQRGTSLTIQCQVDSQVTMMFWYRQQPGQSLTLIATANQGSEATYESGFVIDKFPISRPNLTFSTLTVSNMSPEDSSIYLCSAASDSGYGYTFGSGTRLTVV.

This clone was seen ten or more times. The junction departs from the called germline gene at one end, perhaps through a read error. Within the sample, other DNA sequences also encode this same CDR3. The chain is built from TRBV4-1 and TRBJ2-7; D might be TRBD2 (6 bases). The CDR3 runs 16 residues. CDR1 is MGHRA and CDR2 is YSYEKL in the germline V gene. The DNA for the CDR3 is TGTGCCAGCAGCCAAGATTCGACTAGTCCCTCCTACGAGCAGTACTTC. Amino acid sequence: CASSQDSTSPSYEQYF.

V usage is TRBV29-1 and J usage is TRBJ1-4, with 8 bases aligning to TRBD1. CDR1 is SQVTM and CDR2 is ANQGSEA in the germline V gene. The V and J ends lost 1 base and 8 bases, in that order; junction bases with no gene match: 12. This CDR3 has 16 residues. The DNA of the CDR3 is TGCAGCGTTGAAGGCCCAAACAGGGGGGGGATCGAAAAACTGTTTTTT. Translation gives CSVEGPNRGGIEKLFF.

The J gene is TRBJ2-7, the V gene TRBV11-2; 8 nucleotides line up with TRBD2. The CDR3 covers 12 residues. The V gene's germline CDR1 is SGHAT and CDR2 FQNNGV. Unmatched junction bases numbered 3, after V lost 4 bases and J lost 7 bases. CDR3 sequence (DNA): TGTGCCAGCAGCTCCGGGAGGGAGGAGCAGTACTTC. It specifies CASSSGREEQYF.

This rearrangement joins TRBV7-2 to TRBJ2-7; tentative D call: TRBD1 (7 bases). V was shortened by 5 bases and J by 2 bases, with 19 bases between the two germline ends. This CDR3 has 16 residues. Germline values: CDR1 SGHTA, CDR2 FQGNSA. Written as DNA, the CDR3 is TGTGCCAGCAGCCTCGGGGGACAGCCCCGTGCCTACGAGCAGTACTTC. Residues: CASSLGGQPRAYEQYF. The whole variable domain, remainder taken from reference TRBV7-2 and TRBJ2-7, is GAGVSQSPSNKVTEKGKDVELRCDPISGHTALYWYRQSLGQGLEFLIYFQGNSAPDKSGLPSDRFSAERTGGSVSTLTIQRTQQEDSAVYLCASSLGGQPRAYEQYFGPGTRLTVT.

This chain links TRBV29-1 with TRBJ2-3; D remains ambiguous. The CDR3 loop spans 13 amino acids. Per the germline V gene, CDR1 is SQVTM and CDR2 is ANQGSEA. Trimming removed 5 bases at V and 4 bases at J, with 13 bases between. CDR3 residues: CSVPGRPSDTQYF. In nucleotides, the CDR3 is TGCAGCGTTCCGGGCAGGCCCTCAGATACGCAGTATTTT.

This chain links TRBV23-1 with TRBJ2-5; no firm D call. TRBV23-1 carries the ORF label, with uncertain function. The CDR3 sequence is 11 residues long. V was clipped by 11 bases and J by 4 bases, with 11 bases between them. CDR3 sequence: CAWAPGETQYF. The CDR3 nucleotides are TGCGCCTGGGCACCGGGAGAGACCCAGTACTTC.

The V and J genes are TRBV27 and TRBJ2-1; weak D call: TRBD1 (6 bases). Germline CDR1 MNHEY, CDR2 SMNVEV (reference sequence). This CDR3 contains 15 residues. V shed 6 bases and J shed 0 bases, with 12 bases lying between them. This CDR3 is CASSPRGGSYNEQFF. The CDR3 DNA reads TGTGCCAGCAGCCCTCGAGGGGGCTCCTACAATGAGCAGTTCTTC.

This sequence joins TRBV7-8 and TRBJ1-5, with 7 bases lining up with TRBD1. The length of the CDR3 is 16 residues. The J segment lost 6 bases and the V segment lost 5 bases, leaving 13 bases of the junction unmatched. Looked up from germline, CDR1 is SGHVS and CDR2 is FQNEAQ. CDR3 loop: CASSNRDRERAQPQHF. CDR3 sequence (DNA): TGTGCCAGCAGCAACCGGGACAGAGAGCGCGCTCAGCCCCAGCATTTT.

This clone came up a few times. The genes are TRBV30 and TRBJ1-5; D not certain. CDR1 is GTSNPN, CDR2 SVGIG, per germline (reference sequence). V shed 0 bases and J shed 3 bases, with 6 bases lying between them. The CDR3 sequence is 13 residues long. The CDR3 DNA is TGTGCCTGGAGTGTGCAGTCCAATCAGCCCCAGCATTTT. Its translation: CAWSVQSNQPQHF.

This clone occurred a few times. The V call is TRBV30, the J call TRBJ2-1; 10 nucleotides match TRBD2. CDR3 length: 14 residues. The J segment lost 7 bases and the V segment lost 2 bases, leaving 5 bases of the junction unmatched. Germline V gives CDR1 GTSNPN, CDR2 SVGIG (reference sequence). The CDR3 reads CAWSSGRAANEQFF. The CDR3 DNA follows: TGTGCCTGGAGTAGCGGGAGGGCGGCGAATGAGCAGTTCTTC. Supplemented by reference TRBV30 and TRBJ2-1, the full variable domain reads SQTIHQWPATLVQPVGSPLSLECTVEGTSNPNLYWYRQAAGRGLQLLFYSVGIGQISSEVPQNLSASRPQDRQFILSSKKLLLSDSGFYLCAWSSGRAANEQFFGPGTRLTVL.